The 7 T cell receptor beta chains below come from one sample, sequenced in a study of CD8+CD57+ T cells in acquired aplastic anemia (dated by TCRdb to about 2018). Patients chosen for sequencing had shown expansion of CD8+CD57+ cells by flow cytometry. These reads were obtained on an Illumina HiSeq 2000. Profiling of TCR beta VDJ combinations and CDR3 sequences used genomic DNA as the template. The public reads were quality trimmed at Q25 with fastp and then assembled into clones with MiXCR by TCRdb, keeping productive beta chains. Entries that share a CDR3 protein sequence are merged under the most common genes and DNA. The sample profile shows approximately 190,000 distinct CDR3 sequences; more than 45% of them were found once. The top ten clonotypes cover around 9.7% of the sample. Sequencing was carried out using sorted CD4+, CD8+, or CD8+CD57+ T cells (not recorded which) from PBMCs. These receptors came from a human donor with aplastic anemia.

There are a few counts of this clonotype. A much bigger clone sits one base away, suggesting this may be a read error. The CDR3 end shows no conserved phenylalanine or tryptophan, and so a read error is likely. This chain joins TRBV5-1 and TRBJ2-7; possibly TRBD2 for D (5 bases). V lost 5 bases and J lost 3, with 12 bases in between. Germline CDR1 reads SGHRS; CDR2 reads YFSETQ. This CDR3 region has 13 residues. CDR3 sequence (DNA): TGCGCCAGCAGTTCTATCGGGGTCTACGAGCAGTACCTC. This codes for CASSSIGVYEQYL.

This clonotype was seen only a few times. The CDR3 here is CASSDQGAYEQYF. As DNA, the CDR3 is TGTGCCAGTAGTGACCAGGGGGCGTACGAGCAGTACTTC. The rearrangement joins TRBV19 to TRBJ2-7; TRBD1 matches at 8 bases. With 5 bases clipped from V and 4 bases from J, the junction kept 4 bases outside the gene matches. CDR1 is LNHDA, CDR2 SQIVND, per germline (reference sequence). This CDR3 contains 13 residues. The full variable domain, with the rest looked up from reference TRBV19 and TRBJ2-7, is DGGITQSPKYLFRKEGQNVTLSCEQNLNHDAMYWYRQDPGQGLRLIYYSQIVNDFQKGDIAEGYSVSREKKESFPLTVTSAQKNPTAFYLCASSDQGAYEQYFGPGTRLTVT.

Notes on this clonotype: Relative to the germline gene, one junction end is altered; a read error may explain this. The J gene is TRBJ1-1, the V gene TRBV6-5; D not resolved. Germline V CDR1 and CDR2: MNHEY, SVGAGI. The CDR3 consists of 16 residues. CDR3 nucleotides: TGTGCCAGCAGCTACTTATTAGGTAATGGAGCAACTGAAGCTTTCTTT. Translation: CASSYLLGNGATEAFF.

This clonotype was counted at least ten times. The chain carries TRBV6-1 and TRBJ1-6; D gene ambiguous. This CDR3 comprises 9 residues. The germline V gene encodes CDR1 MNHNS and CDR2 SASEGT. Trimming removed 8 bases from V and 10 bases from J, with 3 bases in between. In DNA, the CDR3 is TGTGCCAGCGGATCACCCCTCCACTTT. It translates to CASGSPLHF.

CDR3 coding DNA: TGTGCCACCAGTGACCCTGACAGGGGGGTCGGCTACACCTTC. This sequence encodes CATSDPDRGVGYTF. The chain is built from TRBV24-1 and TRBJ1-2, with 9 positions matching TRBD1. CDR3 length: 14 amino acids. V was pared by 4 bases and J by 8 bases, with 7 bases of the junction left unmatched. In germline, CDR1 is KGHDR, CDR2 SFDVKD.

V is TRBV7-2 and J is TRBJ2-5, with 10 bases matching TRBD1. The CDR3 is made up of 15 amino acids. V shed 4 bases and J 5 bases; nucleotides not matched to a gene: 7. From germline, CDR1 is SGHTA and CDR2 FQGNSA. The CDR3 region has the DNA TGTGCCAGCAGCTCCGGACAGGGGGATTGGGAGACCCAGTACTTC. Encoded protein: CASSSGQGDWETQYF.

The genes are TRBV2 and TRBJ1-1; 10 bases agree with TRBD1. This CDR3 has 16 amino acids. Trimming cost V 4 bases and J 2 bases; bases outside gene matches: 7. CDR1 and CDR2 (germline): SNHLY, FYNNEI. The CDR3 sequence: CASSVGTGVGNTEAFF. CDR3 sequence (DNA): TGTGCCAGCAGTGTTGGGACAGGGGTTGGAAACACTGAAGCTTTCTTT.